This T cell receptor (beta chain) stems from a study of shared T cell receptors in the human thymus. TCRdb's table, derived via immunoSEQ multiplex PCR, lists solely in-frame clones and lacks some. This sample has about 660,000 clones, with about 89% found just once. J gave up 6 bases and V 5 bases, and 1 base lay outside the gene matches. The V gene's germline CDR1 is MNHNY and CDR2 SVGAGI (reference sequence). The CDR3 spans 11 residues. This same sample was also part of a study on human thymus T cells.

Sequenced sample: thymocytes. The genes are TRBV6-6 and TRBJ2-7, with 7 bases that match TRBD2. The TCR originated in a boy under three years old with a congenital heart defect. CDR3 loop: CASSGEGEQYF. The CDR3 DNA is TGTGCCAGCAGTGGGGAGGGCGAGCAGTACTTC.